This record covers a single T cell receptor beta chain. This clonotype appeared many times. The antigen it binds to is not known. No much larger clone is present one base from it, and per-base qualities are unavailable. The TCR beta CDR3 regions were amplified from RNA transcripts. The TCR CDR3 was subjected to a first round of RT-PCR using the HTBI primer set and the Qiagen OneStep RT-PCR kit. A second multiplex PCR round built the libraries, followed by size selection and purification. Paired-end sequencing of the libraries was performed with 100 bp reads on an Illumina HiSeq2000. The authors' pipeline ran thus. SOAPnuke was used to process the raw data, removing reads that contained adapters or uncalled bases, had a mean Phred below 15, or lacked an exact match to the constant primer or identifier. COPE v1.2.5 was used to merge high-quality paired reads, and clonotypes were defined as unique nucleotide sequences. Clonotypes were aligned to IMGT TRBV, TRBD and TRBJ reference segments using MiTCR v1.1. The analysis was restricted to V-J combinations with a frequency above 0.0001, which together covered roughly 99% of the repertoires. The TCS score was defined as F50 (clonal expansion) divided by E x V (chaos), with BLOSUM62-based TCRdist calculated between CDR3 peptides within each V-J. Welch's t-statistics and random forest reduced roughly 540 V-J features to 13, which were used in a naive Bayes classifier (R e1071). TCRdb trimmed the raw reads at Q25, called clones with MiXCR and kept productive beta chains. Every entry covers one CDR3 protein and lists the most common genes and DNA from its rows. TCRdb's processing, not the authors', yielded these V and J calls. This sample is represented by fewer than 650,000 distinct CDR3 sequences; less than 15% of them were singletons. The ten most abundant clones make up approximately 15% of the sample.

Graves' hyperthyroidism was defined as stable when no progression to ophthalmopathy occurred over 18 months of follow-up. Hyperthyroidism patients were aged 18 to 65 years and newly diagnosed, with disease duration of less than 2 months. Any patient with an uncontrolled infection, another autoimmune disease, pregnancy or lactation was excluded. Diagnoses were established on the basis of clinical symptoms, serum thyroxine and TRAb, thyroid ultrasound, and orbital computed tomography. PBMCs were separated from roughly 10 ml of fresh peripheral blood using Ficoll-Paque density gradient centrifugation. Total RNA was extracted using Trizol reagent, and RNA quality was assessed on an Agilent 2100 Bioanalyzer. This specimen comes from a study of T cells in Graves' hyperthyroidism and ophthalmopathy (dated by TCRdb to about 2019). About the investigation overall: Peripheral blood samples were taken at initial diagnosis, before any treatment was given. The study also compared thyroid tissue and blood T-cell repertoires from a handful of Graves' hyperthyroidism patients. TCR V-J signatures able to tell the groups apart were searched for in a discovery cohort of 100 patients, of whom around 42 had Graves' ophthalmopathy and about 55 had stable Graves' hyperthyroidism. The paper reports TCR Vbeta CDR3 sequencing of some 140 peripheral blood samples: 43 ophthalmopathy, under 80 hyperthyroidism and around 17 progressor patients. The approximately 90 discovery patients were divided at random into training and test sets in a 7:3 ratio. After blood sampling, hyperthyroidism patients were treated with methimazole at a starting dose of 30 mg daily, and ophthalmopathy patients were treated with high-dose intravenous methylprednisolone. Prospective prediction of ophthalmopathy was tested in an independent validation cohort consisting of 18 hyperthyroidism patients and more than 15 patients who later progressed to ophthalmopathy. Findings and caveats that apply to the study as a whole: In cross-validation, a model built on a 13 V-J signature told ophthalmopathy apart from stable hyperthyroidism with 87.88% sensitivity and roughly 81% specificity, and in testing the same model reached 80%/75%. Sample size was not statistically predetermined, and investigators were not blinded to group allocation. Most expanded thyroid clonotypes (frequency above 0.001) were also detected in blood, a finding suggesting that blood repertoires may reflect thyroid immune responses. In validation, progression to ophthalmopathy was predicted by the model with about 70% sensitivity and about 72% specificity, a median of about 6.4 months before onset.

CDR1 is given as GTSNPN and CDR2 as SVGIG, both from the germline V gene (reference sequence). Ends trimmed: V by 4 bases, J by 5 bases; bases unmatched to a gene: 16. The CDR3 numbers 16 residues from cysteine through phenylalanine. Just CDR3 DNA is preserved here, 48 bases in frame from base 1. The sequence joins TRBV30 to TRBJ1-1; TRBD1 fits 7 bases in the junction. The origin of this receptor is a woman aged 40 to 55 with Graves' hyperthyroidism. Sequencing input: blood. In nucleotides, the sequence is TGTGCCTGGACCCCAACGGGCTGGACAGGACGGACTGAAGCTTTCTTT. Translated, it reads CAWTPTGWTGRTEAFF.